This T cell receptor (beta chain) was sequenced in a study of T cell responses to AZD1222 COVID-19 vaccine. Profiled with immunoSEQ multiplex PCR; TCRdb holds only in-frame clones, not every one. Of 99,000 or so clones in the sample, around 90% were seen once. This clone was seen only once. Trimming took 5 bases from V and 6 from J, leaving 16 bases between them. Germline values: CDR1 SGHTA, CDR2 FQGNSA. CDR3 length equals 15 residues. This TCR derives from an adult in good health. The chain links TRBV7-2 to TRBJ2-2; possibly TRBD1 or TRBD2 for D (6 bases each). The sequencing here drew on peripheral blood, taken on day 0 of AZD1222 vaccination. CDR3 sequence reads: CASSPHGGAAGELFF. The CDR3 DNA is TGTGCCAGCAGCCCACACGGGGGCGCGGCCGGGGAGCTGTTTTTT.